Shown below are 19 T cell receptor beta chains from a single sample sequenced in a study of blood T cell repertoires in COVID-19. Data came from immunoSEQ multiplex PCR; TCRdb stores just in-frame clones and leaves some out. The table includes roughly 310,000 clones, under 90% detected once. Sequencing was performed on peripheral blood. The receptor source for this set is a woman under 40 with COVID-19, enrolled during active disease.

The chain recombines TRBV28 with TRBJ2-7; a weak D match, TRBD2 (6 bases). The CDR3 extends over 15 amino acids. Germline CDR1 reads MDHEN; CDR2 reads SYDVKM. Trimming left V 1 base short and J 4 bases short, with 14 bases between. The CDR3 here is CASSLSRDGGYEQYF. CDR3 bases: TGTGCCAGCAGTTTATCCAGGGACGGGGGTTACGAGCAGTACTTC. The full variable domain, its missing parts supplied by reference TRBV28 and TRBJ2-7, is DVKVTQSSRYLVKRTGEKVFLECVQDMDHENMFWYRQDPGLGLRLIYFSYDVKMKEKGDIPEGYSVSREKKERFSLILESASTNQTSMYLCASSLSRDGGYEQYFGPGTRLTVT.

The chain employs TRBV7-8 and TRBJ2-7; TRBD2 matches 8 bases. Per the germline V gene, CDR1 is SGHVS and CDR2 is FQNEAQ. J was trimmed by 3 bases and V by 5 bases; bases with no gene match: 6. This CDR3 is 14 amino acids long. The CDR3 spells CASSRAGVNYEQYF. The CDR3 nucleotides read TGTGCCAGCAGCCGAGCGGGAGTAAACTACGAGCAGTACTTC.

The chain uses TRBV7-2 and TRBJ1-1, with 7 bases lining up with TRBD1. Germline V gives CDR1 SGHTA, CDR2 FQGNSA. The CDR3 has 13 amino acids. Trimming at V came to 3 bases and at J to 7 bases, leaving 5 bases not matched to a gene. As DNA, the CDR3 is TGTGCCAGCAGCTTGCCGGGACAGAGTGAAGCTTTCTTT. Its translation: CASSLPGQSEAFF.

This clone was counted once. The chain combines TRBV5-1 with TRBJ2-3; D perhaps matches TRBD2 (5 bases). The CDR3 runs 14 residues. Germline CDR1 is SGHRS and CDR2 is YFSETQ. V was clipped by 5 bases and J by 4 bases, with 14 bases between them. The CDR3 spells CASSVQRRADTQYF. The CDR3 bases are TGCGCCAGCAGTGTGCAAAGGCGGGCAGATACGCAGTATTTT.

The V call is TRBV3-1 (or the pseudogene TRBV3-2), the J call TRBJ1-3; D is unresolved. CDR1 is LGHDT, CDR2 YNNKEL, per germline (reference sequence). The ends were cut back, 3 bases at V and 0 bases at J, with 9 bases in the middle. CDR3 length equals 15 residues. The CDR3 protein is CASSQQSSSGNTIYF. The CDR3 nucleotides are TGTGCCAGCAGCCAGCAGTCAAGCTCTGGAAACACCATATATTTT.

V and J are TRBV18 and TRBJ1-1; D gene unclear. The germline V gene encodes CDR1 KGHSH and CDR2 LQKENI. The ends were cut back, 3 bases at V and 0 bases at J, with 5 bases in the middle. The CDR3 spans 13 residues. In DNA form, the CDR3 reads TGTGCCAGCTCACCGGAGGTGAACACTGAAGCTTTCTTT. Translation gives CASSPEVNTEAFF.

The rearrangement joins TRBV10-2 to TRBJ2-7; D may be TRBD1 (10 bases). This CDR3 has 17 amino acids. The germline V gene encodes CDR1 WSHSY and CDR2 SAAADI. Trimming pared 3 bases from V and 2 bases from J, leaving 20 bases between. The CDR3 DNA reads TGCGCCAGCAGTGACCGCGGGGGGGGACAGGGGACCTACGAGCAGTACTTC. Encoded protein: CASSDRGGGQGTYEQYF.

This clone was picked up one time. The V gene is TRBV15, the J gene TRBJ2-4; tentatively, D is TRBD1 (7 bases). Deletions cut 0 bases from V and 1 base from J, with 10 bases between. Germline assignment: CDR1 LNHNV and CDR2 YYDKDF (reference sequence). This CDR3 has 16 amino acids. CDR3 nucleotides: TGTGCCACCAGCAGAGAGGAGGGGGCGGCCAAAAACATTCAGTACTTC. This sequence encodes CATSREEGAAKNIQYF.

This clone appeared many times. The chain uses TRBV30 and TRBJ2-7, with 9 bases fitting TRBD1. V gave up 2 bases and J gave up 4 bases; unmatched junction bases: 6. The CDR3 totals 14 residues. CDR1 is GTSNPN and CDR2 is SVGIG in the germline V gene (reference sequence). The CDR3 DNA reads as TGTGCCTGGAGTCCCGGGACAGGGCGGTACGAGCAGTACTTC. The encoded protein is CAWSPGTGRYEQYF.

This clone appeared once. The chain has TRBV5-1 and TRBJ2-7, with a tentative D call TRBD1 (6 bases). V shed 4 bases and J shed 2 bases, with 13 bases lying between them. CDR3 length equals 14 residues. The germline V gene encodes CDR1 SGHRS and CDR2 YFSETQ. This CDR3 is CASSPSQGPYEQYF. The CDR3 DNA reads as TGCGCCAGCAGCCCTTCCCAGGGGCCCTACGAGCAGTACTTC.

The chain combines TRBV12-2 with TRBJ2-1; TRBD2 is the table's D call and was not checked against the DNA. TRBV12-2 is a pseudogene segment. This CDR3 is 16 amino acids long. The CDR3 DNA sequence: TGTGCAAGTCGCTTCTATGGGACTAGTATTTCCGGTGAGCAGTTCTTC. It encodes CASRFYGTSISGEQFF.

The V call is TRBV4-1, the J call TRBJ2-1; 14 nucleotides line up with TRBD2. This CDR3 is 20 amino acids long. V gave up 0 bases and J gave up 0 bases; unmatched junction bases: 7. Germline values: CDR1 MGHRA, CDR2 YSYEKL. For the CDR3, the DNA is TGCGCCAGCAGCCAAGATAGGGGACTAGCGGGAGCTAGCTCCTACAATGAGCAGTTCTTC. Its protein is CASSQDRGLAGASSYNEQFF.

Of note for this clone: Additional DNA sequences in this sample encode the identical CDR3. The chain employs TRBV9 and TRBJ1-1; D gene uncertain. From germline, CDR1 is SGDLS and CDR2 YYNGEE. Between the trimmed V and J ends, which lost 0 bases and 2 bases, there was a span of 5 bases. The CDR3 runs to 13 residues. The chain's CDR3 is CASSVALNTEAFF. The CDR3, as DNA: TGTGCCAGCAGCGTAGCTCTCAACACTGAAGCTTTCTTT.

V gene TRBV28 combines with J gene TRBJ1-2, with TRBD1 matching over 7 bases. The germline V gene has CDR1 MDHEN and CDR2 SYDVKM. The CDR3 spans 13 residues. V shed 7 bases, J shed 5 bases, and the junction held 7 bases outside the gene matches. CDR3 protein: CASTHGQVYGYTF. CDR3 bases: TGTGCCAGCACCCATGGACAGGTGTATGGCTACACCTTC.

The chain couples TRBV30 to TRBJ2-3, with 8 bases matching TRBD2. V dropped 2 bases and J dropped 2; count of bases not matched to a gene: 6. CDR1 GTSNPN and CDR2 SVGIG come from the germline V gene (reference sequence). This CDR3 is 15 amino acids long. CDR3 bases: TGTGCCTGGAGTTTTCCGGGAGGGCCCACAGATACGCAGTATTTT. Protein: CAWSFPGGPTDTQYF.

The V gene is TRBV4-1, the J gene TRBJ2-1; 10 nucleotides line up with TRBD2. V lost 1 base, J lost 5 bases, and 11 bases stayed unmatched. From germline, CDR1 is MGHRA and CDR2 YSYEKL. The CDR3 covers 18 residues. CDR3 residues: CASSQGLLAGNGDNEQFF. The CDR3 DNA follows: TGCGCCAGCAGCCAAGGGCTACTAGCGGGGAATGGGGACAATGAGCAGTTCTTC.

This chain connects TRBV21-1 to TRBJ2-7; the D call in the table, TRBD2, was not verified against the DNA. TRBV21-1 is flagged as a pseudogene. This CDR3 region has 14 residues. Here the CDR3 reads CASSKGGYSYEQYF. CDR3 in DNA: TGTGCCAGCAGCAAAGGCGGATACTCCTACGAGCAGTACTTC.

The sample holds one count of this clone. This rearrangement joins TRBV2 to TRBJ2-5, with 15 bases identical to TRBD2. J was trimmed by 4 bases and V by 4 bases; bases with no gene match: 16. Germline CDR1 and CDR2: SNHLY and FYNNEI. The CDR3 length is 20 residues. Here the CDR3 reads CASSAWTSGRAALLLETQYF. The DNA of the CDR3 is TGTGCCAGCAGTGCGTGGACTAGCGGGAGGGCCGCCCTTCTTTTAGAGACCCAGTACTTC.

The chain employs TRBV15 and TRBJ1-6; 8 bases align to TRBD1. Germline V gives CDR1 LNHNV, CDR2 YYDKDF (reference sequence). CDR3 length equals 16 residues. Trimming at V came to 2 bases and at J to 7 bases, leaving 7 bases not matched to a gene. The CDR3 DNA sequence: TGTGCCACCAGCAGATGGGAGACAGGGGAAAATTCACCCCTCCACTTT. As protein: CATSRWETGENSPLHF.